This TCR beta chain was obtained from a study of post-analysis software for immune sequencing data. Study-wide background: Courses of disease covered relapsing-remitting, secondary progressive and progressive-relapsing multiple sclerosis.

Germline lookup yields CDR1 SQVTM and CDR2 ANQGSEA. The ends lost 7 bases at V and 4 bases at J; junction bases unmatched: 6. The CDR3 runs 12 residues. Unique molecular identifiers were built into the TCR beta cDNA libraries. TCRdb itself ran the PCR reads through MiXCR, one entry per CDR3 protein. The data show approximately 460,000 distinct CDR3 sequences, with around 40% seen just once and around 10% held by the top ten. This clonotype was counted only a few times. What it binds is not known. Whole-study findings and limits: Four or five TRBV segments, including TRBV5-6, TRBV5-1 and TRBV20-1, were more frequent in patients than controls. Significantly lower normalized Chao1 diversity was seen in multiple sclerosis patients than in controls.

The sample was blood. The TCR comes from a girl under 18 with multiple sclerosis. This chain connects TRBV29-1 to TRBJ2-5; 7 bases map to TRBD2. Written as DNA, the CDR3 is TGCAGCGCCCAGCGGGGAGCAGAGACCCAGTACTTC. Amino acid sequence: CSAQRGAETQYF.